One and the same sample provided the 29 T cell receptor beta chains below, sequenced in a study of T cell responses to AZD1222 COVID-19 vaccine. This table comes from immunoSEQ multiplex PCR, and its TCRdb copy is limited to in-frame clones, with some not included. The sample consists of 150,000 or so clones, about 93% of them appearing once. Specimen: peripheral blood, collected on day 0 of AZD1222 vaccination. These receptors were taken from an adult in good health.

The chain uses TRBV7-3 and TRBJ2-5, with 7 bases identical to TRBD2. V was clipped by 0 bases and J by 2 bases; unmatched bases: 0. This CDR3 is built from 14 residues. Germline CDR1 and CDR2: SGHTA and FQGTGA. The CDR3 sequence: CASSLTGGQETQYF. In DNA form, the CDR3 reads TGTGCCAGCAGCTTAACGGGGGGGCAAGAGACCCAGTACTTC.

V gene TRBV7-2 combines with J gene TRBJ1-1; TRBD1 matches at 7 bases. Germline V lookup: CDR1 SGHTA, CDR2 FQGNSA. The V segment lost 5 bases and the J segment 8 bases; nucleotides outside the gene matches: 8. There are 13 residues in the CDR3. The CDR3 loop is CASSQTGRLEAFF. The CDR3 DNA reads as TGTGCCAGCAGCCAGACAGGGCGGCTCGAAGCTTTCTTT.

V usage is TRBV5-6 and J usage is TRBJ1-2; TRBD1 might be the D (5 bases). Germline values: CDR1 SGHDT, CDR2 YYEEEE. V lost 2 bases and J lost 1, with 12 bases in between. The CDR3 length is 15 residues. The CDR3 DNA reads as TGTGCCAGCAGCTTAAACAGGAGGGTTAACTATGGCTACACCTTC. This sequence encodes CASSLNRRVNYGYTF.

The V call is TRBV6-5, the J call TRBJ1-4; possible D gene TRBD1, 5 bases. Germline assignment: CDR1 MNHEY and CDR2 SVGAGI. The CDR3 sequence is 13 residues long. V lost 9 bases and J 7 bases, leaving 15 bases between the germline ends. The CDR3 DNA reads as TGTGCCAGGAAAGACAGTGCAACTGAAAAACTGTTTTTT. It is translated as CARKDSATEKLFF.

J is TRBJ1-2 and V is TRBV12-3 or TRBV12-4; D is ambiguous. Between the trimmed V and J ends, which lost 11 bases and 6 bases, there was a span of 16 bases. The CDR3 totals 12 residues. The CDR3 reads CAVTRESHGYTF. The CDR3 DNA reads TGTGCCGTTACTAGAGAGTCCCATGGCTACACCTTC.

The CDR3: CASSHRGGRVFGTGGTEAFF. In DNA form, the CDR3 reads TGCGCCAGCAGCCACCGGGGAGGTCGTGTCTTTGGGACAGGGGGCACTGAAGCTTTCTTT. V is TRBV4-1 and J is TRBJ1-1; 11 bases line up with TRBD1. The germline gives CDR1 MGHRA, CDR2 YSYEKL. The CDR3 contains 20 residues. Trimming took 3 bases from V and 4 from J; bases not matched to a gene: 19.

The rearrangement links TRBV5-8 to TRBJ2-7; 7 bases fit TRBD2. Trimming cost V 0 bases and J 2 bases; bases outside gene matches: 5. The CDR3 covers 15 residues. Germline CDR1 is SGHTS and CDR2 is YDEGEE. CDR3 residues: CASSLAAGLPYEQYF. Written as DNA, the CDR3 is TGTGCCAGCAGCTTGGCAGCGGGACTTCCCTACGAGCAGTACTTC.

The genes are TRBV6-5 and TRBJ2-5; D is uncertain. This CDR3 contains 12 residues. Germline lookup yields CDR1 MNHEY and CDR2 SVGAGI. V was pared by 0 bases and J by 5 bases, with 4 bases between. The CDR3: CASSYSGETQYF. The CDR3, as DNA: TGTGCCAGCAGTTACTCGGGGGAGACCCAGTACTTC.

CDR3 nucleotide sequence: TGTGCCACCACCAGGGAGGGGGAAGGCGAGCAGTACTTC. It encodes CATTREGEGEQYF. The chain combines TRBV15 with TRBJ2-7, with D possibly matching TRBD2 (7 bases). The CDR3 loop spans 13 amino acids. V was clipped by 7 bases and J by 6 bases, with 16 bases between them. Germline V gives CDR1 LNHNV, CDR2 YYDKDF (reference sequence).

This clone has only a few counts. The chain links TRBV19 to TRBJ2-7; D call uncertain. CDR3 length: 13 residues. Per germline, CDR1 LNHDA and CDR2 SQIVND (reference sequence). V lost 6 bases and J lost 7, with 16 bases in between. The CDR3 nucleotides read TGTGCCAGTAGCCCGCGCTGGGAACGGGAGCAGTACTTC. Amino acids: CASSPRWEREQYF.

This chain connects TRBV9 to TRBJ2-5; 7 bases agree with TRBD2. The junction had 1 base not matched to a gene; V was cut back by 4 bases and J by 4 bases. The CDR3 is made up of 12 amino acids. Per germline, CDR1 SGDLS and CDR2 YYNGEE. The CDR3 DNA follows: TGTGCCAGCAGCCCGGGGGGAGAGACCCAGTACTTC. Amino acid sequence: CASSPGGETQYF.

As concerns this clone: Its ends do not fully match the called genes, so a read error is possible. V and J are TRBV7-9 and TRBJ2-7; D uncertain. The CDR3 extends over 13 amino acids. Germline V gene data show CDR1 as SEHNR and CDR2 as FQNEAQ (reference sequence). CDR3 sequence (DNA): TGTGCCAGCAGCCCCGGGTCCTCCCACGAGCAGTACTTC. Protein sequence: CASSPGSSHEQYF. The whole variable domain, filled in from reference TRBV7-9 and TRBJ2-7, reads DTGVSQNPRHKITKRGQNVTFRCDPISEHNRLYWYRQTLGQGPEFLTYFQNEAQLEKSRLLSDRFSAERPKGSFSTLEIQRTEQGDSAMYLCASSPGSSHEQYFGPGTRLTVT.

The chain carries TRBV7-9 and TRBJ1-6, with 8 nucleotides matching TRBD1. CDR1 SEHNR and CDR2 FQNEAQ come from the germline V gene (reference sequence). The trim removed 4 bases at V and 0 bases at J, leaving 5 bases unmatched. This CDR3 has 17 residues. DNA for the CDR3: TGTGCCAGCAGCTCTTGGACAGGGAGCTCCTATAATTCACCCCTCCACTTT. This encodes CASSSWTGSSYNSPLHF.

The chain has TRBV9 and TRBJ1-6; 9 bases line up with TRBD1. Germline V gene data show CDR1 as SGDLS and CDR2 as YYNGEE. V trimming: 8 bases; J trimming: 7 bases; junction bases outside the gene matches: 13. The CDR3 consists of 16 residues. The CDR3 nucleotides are TGTGCCAGGTTCGGGACAGGGATGACACAAAATTCACCCCTCCACTTT. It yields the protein CARFGTGMTQNSPLHF.

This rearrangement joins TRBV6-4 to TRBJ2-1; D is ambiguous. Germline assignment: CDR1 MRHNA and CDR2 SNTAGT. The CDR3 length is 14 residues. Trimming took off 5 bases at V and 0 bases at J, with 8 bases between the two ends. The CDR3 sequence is CASSNGFSYNEQFF. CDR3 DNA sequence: TGTGCCAGCAGTAACGGGTTCTCCTACAATGAGCAGTTCTTC.

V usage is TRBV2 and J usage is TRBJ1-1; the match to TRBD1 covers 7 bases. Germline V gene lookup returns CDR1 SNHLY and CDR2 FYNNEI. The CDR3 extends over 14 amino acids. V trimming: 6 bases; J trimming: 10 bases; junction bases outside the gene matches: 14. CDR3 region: CASSPRGGRPRAFF. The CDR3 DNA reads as TGTGCCAGCAGCCCCAGGGGGGGCCGGCCTCGAGCTTTCTTT.

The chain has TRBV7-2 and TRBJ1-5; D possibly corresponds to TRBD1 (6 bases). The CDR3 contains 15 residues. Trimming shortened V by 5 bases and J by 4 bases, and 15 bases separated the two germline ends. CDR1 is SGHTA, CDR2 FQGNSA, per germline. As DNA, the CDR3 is TGTGCCAGCAGCCTCAACTCCAGGGGAAATCAGCCCCAGCATTTT. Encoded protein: CASSLNSRGNQPQHF.

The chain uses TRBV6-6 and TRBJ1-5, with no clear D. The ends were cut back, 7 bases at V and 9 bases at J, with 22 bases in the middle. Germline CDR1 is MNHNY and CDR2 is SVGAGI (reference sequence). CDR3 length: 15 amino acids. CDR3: CASTPRAGSGLPQHF. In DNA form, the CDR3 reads TGTGCCAGCACCCCAAGGGCAGGCTCGGGGTTGCCCCAGCATTTT.

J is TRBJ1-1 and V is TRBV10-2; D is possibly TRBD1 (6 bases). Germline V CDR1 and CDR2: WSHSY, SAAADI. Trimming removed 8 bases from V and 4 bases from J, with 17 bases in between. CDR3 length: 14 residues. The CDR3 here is CASGRGGGSTEAFF. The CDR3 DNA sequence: TGCGCCAGCGGGAGGGGGGGTGGAAGCACTGAAGCTTTCTTT.

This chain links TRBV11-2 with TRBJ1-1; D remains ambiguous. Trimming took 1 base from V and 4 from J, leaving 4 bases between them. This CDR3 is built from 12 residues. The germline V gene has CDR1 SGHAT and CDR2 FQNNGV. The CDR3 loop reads CASSLVATEAFF. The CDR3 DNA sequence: TGTGCCAGCAGCTTAGTCGCCACTGAAGCTTTCTTT.

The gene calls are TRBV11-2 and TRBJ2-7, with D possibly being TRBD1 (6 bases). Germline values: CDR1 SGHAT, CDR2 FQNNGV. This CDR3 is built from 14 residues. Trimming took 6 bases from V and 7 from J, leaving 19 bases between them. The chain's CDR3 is CASRSLTGPGEQYF. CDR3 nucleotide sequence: TGTGCCAGCAGATCTCTGACAGGTCCGGGTGAGCAGTACTTC.

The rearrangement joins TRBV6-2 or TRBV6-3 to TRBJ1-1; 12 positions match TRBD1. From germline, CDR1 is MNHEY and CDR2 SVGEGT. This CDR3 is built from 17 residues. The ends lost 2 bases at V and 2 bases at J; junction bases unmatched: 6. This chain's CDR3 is CASSYASGTGGNTEAFF. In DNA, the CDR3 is TGTGCCAGCAGTTACGCCTCGGGGACAGGGGGCAACACTGAAGCTTTCTTT.

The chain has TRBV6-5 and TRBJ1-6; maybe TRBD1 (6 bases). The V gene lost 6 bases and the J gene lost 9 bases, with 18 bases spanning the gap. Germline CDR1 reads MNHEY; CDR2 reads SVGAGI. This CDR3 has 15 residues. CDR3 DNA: TGTGCCAGCAGGCCTTCCGGGACACTTTTTTCACCCCTCCACTTT. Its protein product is CASRPSGTLFSPLHF.

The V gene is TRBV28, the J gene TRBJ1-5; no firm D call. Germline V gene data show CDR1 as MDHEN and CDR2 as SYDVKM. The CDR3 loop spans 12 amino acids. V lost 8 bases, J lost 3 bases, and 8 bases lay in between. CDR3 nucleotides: TGTGCCAGCGAGTCGGTCAATCAGCCCCAGCATTTT. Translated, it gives CASESVNQPQHF. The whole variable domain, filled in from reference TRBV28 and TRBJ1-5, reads DVKVTQSSRYLVKRTGEKVFLECVQDMDHENMFWYRQDPGLGLRLIYFSYDVKMKEKGDIPEGYSVSREKKERFSLILESASTNQTSMYLCASESVNQPQHFGDGTRLSIL.

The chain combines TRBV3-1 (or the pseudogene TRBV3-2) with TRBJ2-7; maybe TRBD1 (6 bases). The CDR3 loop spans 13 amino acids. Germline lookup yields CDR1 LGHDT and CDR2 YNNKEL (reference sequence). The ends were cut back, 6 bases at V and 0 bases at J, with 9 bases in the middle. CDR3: CASRQGNSYEQYF. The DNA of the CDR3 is TGTGCCAGCAGGCAGGGGAACTCCTACGAGCAGTACTTC.

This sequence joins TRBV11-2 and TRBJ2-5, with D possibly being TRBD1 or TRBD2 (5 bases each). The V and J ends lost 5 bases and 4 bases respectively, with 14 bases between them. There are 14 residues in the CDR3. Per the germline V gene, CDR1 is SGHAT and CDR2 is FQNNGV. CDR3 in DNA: TGTGCCAGCAGCGCCTGGGGACCCCCAGAGACCCAGTACTTC. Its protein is CASSAWGPPETQYF.

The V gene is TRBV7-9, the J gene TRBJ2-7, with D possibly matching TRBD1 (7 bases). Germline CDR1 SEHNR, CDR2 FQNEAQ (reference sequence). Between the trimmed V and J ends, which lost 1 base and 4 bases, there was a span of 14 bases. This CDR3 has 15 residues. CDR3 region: CASSLGAGQSYEQYF. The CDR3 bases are TGTGCCAGCAGCTTAGGCGCGGGACAGTCTTACGAGCAGTACTTC. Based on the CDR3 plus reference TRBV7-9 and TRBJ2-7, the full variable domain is DTGVSQNPRHKITKRGQNVTFRCDPISEHNRLYWYRQTLGQGPEFLTYFQNEAQLEKSRLLSDRFSAERPKGSFSTLEIQRTEQGDSAMYLCASSLGAGQSYEQYFGPGTRLTVT.

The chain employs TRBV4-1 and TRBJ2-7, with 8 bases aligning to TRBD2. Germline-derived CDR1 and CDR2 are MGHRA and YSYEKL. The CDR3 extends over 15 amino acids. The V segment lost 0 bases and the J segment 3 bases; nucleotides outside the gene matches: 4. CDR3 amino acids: CASSQDLAGGYEQYF. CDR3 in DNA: TGCGCCAGCAGCCAAGATTTGGCGGGAGGCTACGAGCAGTACTTC.

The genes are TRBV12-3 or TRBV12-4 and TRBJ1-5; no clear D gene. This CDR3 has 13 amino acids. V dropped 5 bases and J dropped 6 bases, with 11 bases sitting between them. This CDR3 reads CASSPPRGQPQHF. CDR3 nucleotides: TGTGCCAGCAGTCCACCCAGAGGTCAGCCCCAGCATTTT.